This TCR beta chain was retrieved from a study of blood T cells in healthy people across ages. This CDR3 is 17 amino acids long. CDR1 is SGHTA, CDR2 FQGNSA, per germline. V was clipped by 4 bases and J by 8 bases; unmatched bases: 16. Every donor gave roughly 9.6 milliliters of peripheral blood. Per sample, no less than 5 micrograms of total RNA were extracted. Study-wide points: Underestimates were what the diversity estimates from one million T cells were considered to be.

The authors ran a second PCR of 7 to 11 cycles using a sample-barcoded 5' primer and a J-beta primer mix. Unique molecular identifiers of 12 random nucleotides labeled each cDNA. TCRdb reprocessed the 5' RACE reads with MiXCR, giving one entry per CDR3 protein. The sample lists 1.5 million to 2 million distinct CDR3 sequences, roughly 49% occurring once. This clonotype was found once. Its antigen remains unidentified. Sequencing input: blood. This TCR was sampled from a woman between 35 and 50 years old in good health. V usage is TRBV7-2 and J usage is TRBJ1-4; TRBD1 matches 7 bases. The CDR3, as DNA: TGTGCCAGCAGCTCCCCAGGGGGGGTCAGGGTGCAAGAAAAACTGTTTTTT. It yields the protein CASSSPGGVRVQEKLFF.